Below are 8 T cell receptor beta chains sequenced from a single sample in a study of CD8+ T cells in alopecia areata. Following RNA extraction, reverse transcription yielded cDNA that acted as the sequencing template. Measured with immunoSEQ multiplex PCR; TCRdb has only the in-frame clones, and not every one. The sample lists about 140,000 clones; 82% were seen once. The treatment: oral pan-JAK inhibitor, 5-10 mg twice daily. The specimen was CD8+ T cells sorted from blood, collected at week 4, from a patient treated with tofacitinib. These receptors were obtained from a human donor with alopecia areata.

The DNA for the CDR3 is TGCAGCGTTCCCTCCGGGCCAACGGAGACCCAGTACTTC. Amino acids: CSVPSGPTETQYF. V gene TRBV29-1 combines with J gene TRBJ2-5; no definite D call. Germline CDR1 is SQVTM and CDR2 is ANQGSEA. The V and J ends lost 5 bases and 5 bases respectively, with 15 bases between them. The CDR3 loop spans 13 amino acids.

This clone was detected a few times. The chain combines TRBV23-1 with TRBJ2-1, with D uncertain. TRBV23-1 is designated an ORF whose function remains uncertain. Trimming cost V 0 bases and J 4 bases, with 7 bases left between them. The CDR3 contains 14 residues. DNA for the CDR3: TGCGCCAGCAGTCAATCGCTAGAATACAATGAGCAGTTCTTC. This translates into CASSQSLEYNEQFF.

The chain employs TRBV5-6 and TRBJ1-5; D is perhaps TRBD1 (5 bases). Per the germline V gene, CDR1 is SGHDT and CDR2 is YYEEEE. The CDR3 is 15 amino acids. Trimming pared 6 bases from V and 3 bases from J, leaving 16 bases between. The CDR3 region has the DNA TGTGCCAGCACTGCCCAGGGATCCCTCAATCAGCCCCAGCATTTT. Translation gives CASTAQGSLNQPQHF.

The chain recombines TRBV12-5 with TRBJ2-1; the D call may be TRBD1 or TRBD2 (5 bases each). Trimming took 5 bases from V and 1 from J, leaving 9 bases between them. Germline CDR1 LGHNT, CDR2 FRNRAP. The CDR3 contains 14 residues. CDR3: CASGEGSSYNEQFF. Written as DNA, the CDR3 is TGTGCTAGTGGTGAGGGGAGTTCCTACAATGAGCAGTTCTTC.

The chain is built from TRBV5-1 and TRBJ1-1; TRBD1 agrees at 9 bases. The ends lost 4 bases at V and 0 bases at J; junction bases unmatched: 10. Germline V gene data show CDR1 as SGHRS and CDR2 as YFSETQ. The CDR3 covers 17 residues. The CDR3 here is CASSDMDRGPMNTEAFF. The CDR3 region has the DNA TGCGCCAGCAGCGACATGGACAGGGGCCCCATGAACACTGAAGCTTTCTTT.

The rearrangement links TRBV5-4 to TRBJ1-2; D may be TRBD1 (5 bases). Germline CDR1 reads SGHNT; CDR2 reads YYREEE (reference sequence). The CDR3 consists of 14 residues. Trimming pared 4 bases from V and 0 bases from J, leaving 10 bases between. Written as DNA, the CDR3 is TGTGCCAGCAGCATTGGGGGAGCTAACTATGGCTACACCTTC. As protein: CASSIGGANYGYTF. Combining the CDR3 with reference TRBV5-4 and TRBJ1-2 gives the whole variable domain ETGVTQSPTHLIKTRGQQVTLRCSSQSGHNTVSWYQQALGQGPQFIFQYYREEENGRGNFPPRFSGLQFPNYSSELNVNALELDDSALYLCASSIGGANYGYTFGSGTRLTVV.

The rearrangement links TRBV5-1 to TRBJ2-2; D is possibly TRBD1 or TRBD2 (5 bases each). Germline V gives CDR1 SGHRS, CDR2 YFSETQ. V lost 4 bases, J lost 3 bases, and 13 bases lay in between. This CDR3 comprises 15 residues. The DNA for the CDR3 is TGCGCCAGCAGCCGAACATGGGACGACACCGGGGAGCTGTTTTTT. It encodes CASSRTWDDTGELFF.

This clone was detected only a few times. At the DNA level, this CDR3 is encoded by other sequences in the same sample as well. The rearrangement joins TRBV7-2 to TRBJ2-3; 10 nucleotides line up with TRBD2. Trimming at V came to 3 bases and at J to 3 bases, leaving 0 bases not matched to a gene. The CDR3 has 14 amino acids. From germline, CDR1 is SGHTA and CDR2 FQGNSA. In nucleotides, the CDR3 is TGTGCCAGCAGCTTTAGCGGGGGGACAGATACGCAGTATTTT. It codes for CASSFSGGTDTQYF.